Sequencing of this TCR beta chain was carried out in a study of T cells in Graves' hyperthyroidism and ophthalmopathy. Overall study findings and caveats: Most clonotypes expanded in thyroid above 0.001 were likewise present in blood.

TCR beta CDR3 regions were amplified from RNA transcripts. Primed by the HTBI set, a first-round RT-PCR was run on the TCR CDR3. Using its own MiXCR run on the multiplex PCR reads, TCRdb lists one record per CDR3 protein. This table holds under 350,000 distinct CDR3 sequences, 15% to 20% found once. Looked up from germline, CDR1 is DFQATT and CDR2 is SNEGSKA (reference sequence). Trimming cost V 5 bases and J 3 bases, with 11 bases left between them. This CDR3 has 12 residues. This clonotype was found many times. Its antigen is still unknown. The rearrangement uses TRBV20-1 and TRBJ2-7, with D tentatively TRBD1 or TRBD2 (5 bases each). This TCR came from a woman in her 50s with Graves' hyperthyroidism. Sequenced material: blood. As DNA, the CDR3 is TGCAGTGCTGACCGGGACCGCTACGAGCAGTACTTC. Protein product: CSADRDRYEQYF.